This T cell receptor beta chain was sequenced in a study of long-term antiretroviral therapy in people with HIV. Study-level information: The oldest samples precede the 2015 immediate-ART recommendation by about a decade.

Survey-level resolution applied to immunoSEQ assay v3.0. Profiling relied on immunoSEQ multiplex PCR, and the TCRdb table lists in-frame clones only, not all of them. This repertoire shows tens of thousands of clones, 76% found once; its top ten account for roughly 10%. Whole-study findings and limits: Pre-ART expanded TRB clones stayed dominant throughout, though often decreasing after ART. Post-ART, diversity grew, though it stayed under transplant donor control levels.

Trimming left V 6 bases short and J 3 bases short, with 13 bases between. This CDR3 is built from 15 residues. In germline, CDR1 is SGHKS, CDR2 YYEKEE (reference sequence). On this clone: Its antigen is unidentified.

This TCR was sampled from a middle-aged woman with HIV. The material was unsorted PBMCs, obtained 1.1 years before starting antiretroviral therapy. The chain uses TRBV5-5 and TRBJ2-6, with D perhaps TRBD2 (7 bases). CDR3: CASTLGGLGANVLTF. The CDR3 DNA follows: TGTGCCAGCACTTTGGGGGGGCTTGGGGCCAACGTCCTGACTTTC.